One T cell receptor (beta chain) is described in this entry. Its antigen specificity is not known. No per-base quality is available; no much larger clone lies one base away. Via the germline V gene, CDR1 is MDHEN and CDR2 SYDVKM. The junction carries 17 bases between V and J, which are trimmed by 6 bases and 2 bases respectively. The CDR3 contains 15 residues, cysteine and phenylalanine counted. Left in the record is the CDR3 DNA by itself, 45 bases read in frame from the first base. These data belong to a study of blood T cell repertoires in COVID-19 (dated by TCRdb to 2020 to 2022). For context, the study as a whole: Samples from collaborators originated in the United States, Italy and Spain and spanned both the acute and convalescent phases of COVID-19. The material from the prospective study consisted of cDNA or gDNA derived from T cells, B-cell-depleted T cells, or PBMCs. Deeply sampled blood TCRbeta repertoires from subjects exposed to, actively infected with, or recovered from COVID-19 were included in the dataset. A freely available public database, intended as a resource for researchers studying the immune response to SARS-CoV-2, is where the repertoires were released. Samples were obtained from the ongoing ImmuneRACE study (first 160 participants) and from approximately 1,200 subjects provided by 6 global collaborators. Sample metadata almost always included a de-identified subject ID, COVID-19 status, age in years and sex. Where HLA class I and class II types were available, the types were taken from metadata supplied by the sample provider, not from assay-based typing. Overall results and qualifications from the work: The quantity of clinical and demographic metadata differed by source and by participant and was supplied without curation.

Collaborating institutions collected whole blood in K2EDTA tubes following their own protocols. Collaborator samples were shipped for TCRbeta analysis as frozen whole blood, isolated PBMCs, or DNA extracted from either sample type. The immunoSEQ Assay, a bias-controlled multiplex PCR, was used to amplify TCRbeta CDR3 regions from genomic DNA. The authors' pipeline ran thus. The number of nucleated cells in each sample was estimated by amplification of reference gene primers within the assay. To quantify the absolute abundance of each unique TCRbeta CDR3 rearrangement, sequence reads were collapsed and filtered. For each sample, productive Simpson clonality was calculated as the square root of Simpson's diversity index over productive rearrangements. TCRdb took over this immuneACCESS table, retaining in-frame rearrangements with V and J assigned. Such tables are incomplete; in checked studies, under half of the missing clones stem from an unresolved V gene, and the remainder is unexplained. From that table come the V and J calls and clone size; the DNA was used to work out D and trimming. For this sample there are approximately 210,000 clones; 75% to 90% appear just once. Around 5.4% of the sample comes from the top ten.

The sample taken for sequencing was peripheral blood. This TCR was recovered from a human donor in a cohort sampled during active COVID-19. Rearrangement joined TRBV28 to TRBJ2-7; TRBD2 is a possible D gene, resting on 6 matching bases. The sequence in DNA is TGTGCCAGCAGCCGACCTGGGCAGCGGGCCTACGAGCAGTACTTC. This encodes CASSRPGQRAYEQYF.